Following are 5 T cell receptor beta chains from one sample sequenced in a study of cytomegalovirus exposure and HLA in healthy donors. The PCR used 60 Vbeta and 13 Jbeta primers. Profiling relied on immunoSEQ multiplex PCR, and the TCRdb table lists in-frame clones only, not all of them. Here the sample spans approximately 190,000 clones, 82% being singletons. Sample: PBMCs. Receptors originate from a woman aged 18-29 years in good health and CMV-seronegative.

On this clone itself: A read error may account for a junction end that differs from germline. This chain connects TRBV7-9 to TRBJ1-4, with D maybe TRBD1 (5 bases). This CDR3 spans 16 amino acids. Germline lookup yields CDR1 SEHNR and CDR2 FQNEAQ (reference sequence). In DNA form, the CDR3 reads TGTTCCAGCAGCTTCCTCGGGCTAGGGGTAAATGAAAAACTGTTTTTT. This sequence encodes CSSSFLGLGVNEKLFF.

The chain carries TRBV27 and TRBJ2-2, with TRBD2 matching over 10 bases. The V gene end was trimmed by 10 bases and the J gene end by 1 base; junction bases not matched to a gene: 0. This CDR3 comprises 13 residues. From germline, CDR1 is MNHEY and CDR2 SMNVEV (reference sequence). CDR3 sequence (DNA): TGTGCCACTAGCGGGAGGAACACCGGGGAGCTGTTTTTT. Amino acids: CATSGRNTGELFF.

The chain uses TRBV6-1 and TRBJ1-2; possible D gene TRBD1, 6 bases. Trimming took 5 bases from V and 3 from J, leaving 16 bases between them. Germline V CDR1 and CDR2: MNHNS, SASEGT. The CDR3 contains 15 residues. CDR3 amino acids: CASSSPGQPDYGYTF. The DNA of the CDR3 is TGTGCCAGCAGTTCCCCCGGACAGCCAGACTATGGCTACACCTTC.

This clone was counted a single time. The V and J genes are TRBV29-1 and TRBJ2-5; D is unresolved. The ends were cut back, 7 bases at V and 0 bases at J, with 9 bases in the middle. Germline V gene data show CDR1 as SQVTM and CDR2 as ANQGSEA. CDR3 length: 12 amino acids. The CDR3 is CSAIGYQETQYF. The CDR3 DNA follows: TGCAGCGCAATCGGGTACCAAGAGACCCAGTACTTC.

The chain couples TRBV6-1 to TRBJ2-2; D unclear. CDR1 MNHNS and CDR2 SASEGT come from the germline V gene. The length of the CDR3 is 12 residues. Between the trimmed V and J ends, which lost 4 bases and 9 bases, there was a span of 9 bases. In DNA, the CDR3 is TGTGCCAGCAGTGGTCTCGAGTGGGAGCTGTTTTTT. Protein: CASSGLEWELFF.